The 14 T cell receptor beta chains in this list originate from one sample, sequenced in a study of Ad26.COV2.S vaccination and SARS-CoV-2 variants (dated by TCRdb to the early 2020s). Receptor amplification or capture employed the immunoSEQ multiplex PCR assay. What TCRdb holds here is the immuneACCESS table cut down to in-frame rearrangements. Part of the clones is not present; checked against another copy, under half of the missing clones reflect an unresolved V gene, and the others are unexplained. Here the sample has some 340,000 clones; 70% to 90% occur a single time. The ten largest clones represent 2% to 2.5% of the sample. In light of the paper, this sample's treatment or condition label describes: around 19 received Ad26.COV2.S at low or high dose, single or two shots; a few received placebo; per-sample allocation not given. Repertoires of vaccine and placebo recipients were sequenced from samples taken on day 63 after the first injection.

The sequences come from peripheral blood, collected in a trial of Ad26.COV2.S vaccine versus placebo. The receptors originated from a person between 18 and 65 years old who received the Ad26.COV2.S COVID-19 vaccine or a placebo.

This clone came up once. The chain couples TRBV6-2 or TRBV6-3 to TRBJ1-2; 8 nucleotides agree with TRBD1. The V gene end was trimmed by 5 bases and the J gene end by 10 bases; junction bases not matched to a gene: 9. Germline CDR1 reads MNHEY; CDR2 reads SVGEGT. This CDR3 is 13 amino acids long. DNA for the CDR3: TGTGCCAGCAGTCTTCAAGGACAGGGAGACTACACCTTC. It yields the protein CASSLQGQGDYTF.

V usage is TRBV5-1 and J usage is TRBJ2-7, with 7 bases identical to TRBD1. This CDR3 region has 16 residues. Looked up from germline, CDR1 is SGHRS and CDR2 is YFSETQ. J was trimmed by 4 bases and V by 5 bases; bases with no gene match: 15. The CDR3 DNA reads TGCGCCAGCAGTTTCGATCCACAGGGGCGTATATACGAGCAGTACTTC. This gives the protein CASSFDPQGRIYEQYF. Complete variable domain (other parts from reference TRBV5-1 and TRBJ2-7): KAGVTQTPRYLIKTRGQQVTLSCSPISGHRSVSWYQQTPGQGLQFLFEYFSETQRNKGNFPGRFSGRQFSNSRSEMNVSTLELGDSALYLCASSFDPQGRIYEQYFGPGTRLTVT.

The chain recombines TRBV7-9 with TRBJ1-1; D uncertain. Trimming stripped 1 base from V and 6 bases from J, with 6 bases between. The CDR3 has 12 residues. Germline V gives CDR1 SEHNR, CDR2 FQNEAQ (reference sequence). In DNA, the CDR3 is TGTGCCAGCAGCTTAGATGGGTCTGAAGCTTTCTTT. Translated: CASSLDGSEAFF.

This clone was found a few times. The chain has TRBV5-4 and TRBJ1-1, with a tentative D call TRBD1 (6 bases). Per germline, CDR1 SGHNT and CDR2 YYREEE (reference sequence). The CDR3 totals 13 residues. Trimming removed 1 base at V and 8 bases at J, with 12 bases between. CDR3 in DNA: TGTGCCAGCAGCTTGTTTAAGGGGACAGAAGCTTTCTTT. This codes for CASSLFKGTEAFF.

The V and J genes are TRBV7-9 and TRBJ2-2; D is unresolved. CDR1 is SEHNR and CDR2 is FQNEAQ in the germline V gene (reference sequence). The V gene lost 1 base and the J gene lost 3 bases, with 15 bases spanning the gap. The CDR3 has 17 amino acids. The CDR3 region is CASSLGRLIADTGELFF. DNA for the CDR3: TGTGCCAGCAGCTTAGGCAGGCTTATTGCGGACACCGGGGAGCTGTTTTTT.

The CDR3 nucleotides are TGTGCCAGCAGCTCCGGGACAGGGGGCTCCGGGGAGCTGTTTTTT. It translates to CASSSGTGGSGELFF. The chain recombines TRBV7-3 with TRBJ2-2, with TRBD1 identical over 12 bases. V was pared by 4 bases and J by 6 bases, with 3 bases of the junction left unmatched. Germline lookup yields CDR1 SGHTA and CDR2 FQGTGA. The length of the CDR3 is 15 residues.

This clone has only one observation. This sequence joins TRBV18 and TRBJ1-5; D remains unclear. CDR3 length equals 14 residues. The germline V gene has CDR1 KGHSH and CDR2 LQKENI. V was clipped by 3 bases and J by 6 bases, with 12 bases between them. The DNA for the CDR3 is TGTGCCAGCTCACCGGTCGAAAAAGGTCAGCCCCAGCATTTT. It encodes CASSPVEKGQPQHF.

The chain carries TRBV19 and TRBJ2-7; D gene ambiguous. With 6 bases removed from V and 0 bases from J, the gap between germline ends came to 15 bases. Germline V gives CDR1 LNHDA, CDR2 SQIVND (reference sequence). CDR3 length: 15 amino acids. The CDR3 bases are TGTGCCAGTAGCGCCTCCACAGTGAGCTCCTACGAGCAGTACTTC. Residues: CASSASTVSSYEQYF.

The chain recombines TRBV6-5 with TRBJ1-1; perhaps TRBD1 as D (5 bases). The germline V and J ends were trimmed by 5 bases and 4 bases, with 8 bases remaining between them. Germline V lookup: CDR1 MNHEY, CDR2 SVGAGI. The CDR3 is made up of 12 amino acids. This CDR3 reads CASSPQGTEAFF. In DNA, the CDR3 is TGTGCCAGCAGTCCCCAGGGCACTGAAGCTTTCTTT.

This chain joins TRBV9 and TRBJ1-4; D is perhaps TRBD1 (6 bases). V gave up 2 bases and J gave up 8 bases, with 16 bases separating them. In germline, CDR1 is SGDLS, CDR2 YYNGEE. This CDR3 is 15 amino acids long. CDR3 in amino acids: CASSVSSGHGEKLFF. The CDR3 bases are TGTGCCAGCAGCGTTTCATCGGGACACGGCGAAAAACTGTTTTTT.

This clone has more than one count but fewer than ten. The CDR3 nucleotides are TGTGCCAGCAGTGAACTAGCGGGAACCCGGGGCAATACCGGGGAGCTGTTTTTT. Translating it yields CASSELAGTRGNTGELFF. This chain links TRBV2 with TRBJ2-2; 9 bases are a match to TRBD2. Trimming cost V 2 bases and J 5 bases; bases outside gene matches: 12. CDR3 length equals 18 residues. Germline CDR1 is SNHLY and CDR2 is FYNNEI.

The genes are TRBV21-1 and TRBJ1-2; the table's D call TRBD1 went unverified against the DNA. TRBV21-1 is marked as a pseudogene. The CDR3 runs to 12 residues. CDR3 nucleotide sequence: TGTGCCAGCACCCGACAGTTCTATGGCTACACCTTC. It is translated as CASTRQFYGYTF.

The chain is built from TRBV10-3 and TRBJ1-2; unclear D gene. The CDR3 spans 12 residues. The germline V gene has CDR1 ENHRY and CDR2 SYGVKD. The V end was cut by 8 bases, the J end by 7 bases, with 14 bases between. This CDR3 reads CAIGRESGGYTF. The CDR3 bases are TGTGCCATCGGGCGGGAAAGTGGTGGCTACACCTTC.

The chain's CDR3 is CATGVKGTDTQYF. The CDR3 DNA is TGCGCCACGGGAGTGAAGGGCACAGATACGCAGTATTTT. The V and J genes are TRBV10-1 and TRBJ2-3; TRBD2 might be the D (6 bases). Trimming took off 10 bases at V and 1 base at J, with 12 bases between the two ends. The CDR3 is 13 residues long. Per the germline V gene, CDR1 is WNHNN and CDR2 is SYGVQD (reference sequence).